The rows below give T cell receptor beta chains drawn from one sample of a study of PD-1 blockade in classical Hodgkin lymphoma. TCRdb keeps only in-frame clones here, not all; method: immunoSEQ multiplex PCR. The profile shows about 21,000 clones, about 87% of them singletons. Source material: CD8+ T cells from blood. Every receptor here comes from a human donor with classical Hodgkin lymphoma. CDR3s include the opening cysteine and the closing phenylalanine or tryptophan. A D gene is named only where the DNA matches it firmly. Size tells how often a clone was seen (once, few, many) or the class of an expanded clone, and some rows leave it out.

j_gene	v_gene	d_gene	abundance	CDR3aa	CDR3nt
TRBJ2-2	TRBV6-1	-	-	CASSEAQRTGELFF	TGTGCCAGCAGTGAAGCGCAGCGGACCGGGGAGCTGTTTTTT
TRBJ2-7	TRBV2	TRBD2	-	CASSDPTSGRFPGEQYF	TGTGCCAGCAGTGACCCGACTAGCGGGAGGTTCCCGGGGGAGCAGTACTTC
TRBJ1-2	TRBV11-2	-	-	CASSSRGAGIYGYTF	TGTGCCAGCAGCTCCCGTGGTGCGGGGATCTATGGCTACACCTTC
TRBJ2-5	TRBV6-6	TRBD1	-	CASSYSGGQGQETQYF	TGTGCCAGCAGTTACTCTGGGGGACAGGGGCAAGAGACCCAGTACTTC
TRBJ2-7	TRBV19	TRBD1	-	CASQTGTGEYEQYF	TGTGCCAGTCAAACCGGGACAGGGGAGTACGAGCAGTACTTC
TRBJ2-1	TRBV6-4	-	-	CASSDPTGEQFF	TGTGCCAGCAGTGACCCAACCGGGGAGCAGTTCTTC
TRBJ2-7	TRBV7-9	-	-	CASSLAGSSYEQYF	TGTGCCAGCAGCTTAGCGGGGAGCTCCTACGAGCAGTACTTC
TRBJ2-5	TRBV7-3	TRBD2	once	CASSLAGGKETQYF	TGTGCCAGCAGTCTAGCGGGGGGTAAAGAGACCCAGTACTTC
TRBJ2-2	TRBV7-2	-	-	CASRGPGQNTGELFF	TGTGCCAGCAGGGGACCGGGACAGAACACCGGGGAGCTGTTTTTT
TRBJ2-7	TRBV27	TRBD2	few	CASSLLAGGLEQYF	TGTGCCAGCAGCCTTCTAGCGGGAGGACTCGAGCAGTACTTC
TRBJ2-1	TRBV10-3	-	once	CAISGTGSLLYNEQFF	TGTGCCATCAGCGGAACCGGGAGTTTACTCTACAATGAGCAGTTCTTC
TRBJ1-1	TRBV4-3	-	-	CASSQELGLNTEAFF	TGCGCCAGCAGCCAAGAGCTGGGGCTGAACACTGAAGCTTTCTTT
TRBJ2-7	TRBV28	-	-	CASSSEIQVSPPYEQYF	TGTGCCAGCAGTTCCGAAATCCAAGTTAGCCCCCCCTACGAGCAGTACTTC
TRBJ2-3	TRBV28	-	-	CASSLIGHPTDTQYF	TGTGCCAGCAGTTTAATCGGACACCCCACAGATACGCAGTATTTT
TRBJ2-2	TRBV29-1	-	-	CSVGQGNTGELFF	TGCAGCGTTGGTCAAGGGAACACCGGGGAGCTGTTTTTT
TRBJ2-2	TRBV19	TRBD2	few	CASSISGGNTGELFF	TGTGCCAGTAGTATATCGGGGGGGAACACCGGGGAGCTGTTTTTT
TRBJ1-2	TRBV10-3	-	few	CAIKREAYGYTF	TGTGCCATCAAGAGGGAGGCTTATGGCTACACCTTC
TRBJ1-5	TRBV30	-	-	CAWSVGAGNQHF	TGTGCCTGGAGTGTAGGGGCCGGGAACCAGCATTTT
TRBJ2-2	TRBV7-9	TRBD1	few	CASKDRAGTGELFF	TGTGCCAGCAAGGACAGGGCTGGTACCGGGGAGCTGTTTTTT
TRBJ2-1	TRBV9	TRBD1	-	CASSPQGWGTAQNEQFF	TGTGCCAGCAGCCCCCAGGGCTGGGGGACAGCCCAAAATGAGCAGTTCTTC
TRBJ2-7	TRBV6-6	TRBD1	-	CASTTGTGAYEQYF	TGTGCCAGTACCACCGGGACAGGGGCCTACGAGCAGTACTTC
TRBJ1-1	TRBV4-3	-	-	CASSQEAGTVNTEAFF	TGCGCCAGCAGCCAAGAGGCGGGCACAGTGAACACTGAAGCTTTCTTT
TRBJ2-5	TRBV13	-	few	CASSGNEETQYF	TGTGCCAGCAGCGGGAACGAAGAGACCCAGTACTTC
TRBJ1-2	TRBV6-6	TRBD1	-	CASSFPGQGDSGYTF	TGTGCCAGCAGTTTTCCGGGACAGGGGGATAGTGGCTACACCTTC
TRBJ2-3	TRBV5-1	TRBD2	-	CASSFPLSGEGGTDTQYF	TGCGCCAGCAGCTTCCCCTTGAGCGGGGAAGGGGGCACAGATACGCAGTATTTT
TRBJ2-7	TRBV7-9	-	-	CASSFLWGDGDNSEQYF	TGTGCCAGCAGCTTCCTCTGGGGGGACGGTGATAATTCCGAGCAGTACTTC
TRBJ2-7	TRBV7-9	TRBD1	-	CASSFSDRVGEQYF	TGTGCCAGCAGCTTCTCAGACAGGGTCGGCGAGCAGTACTTC
TRBJ2-1	TRBV4-3	TRBD2	-	CASSQDRFLAGVLNEQFF	TGCGCCAGCAGCCAAGATAGATTTCTAGCGGGAGTATTAAATGAGCAGTTCTTC
TRBJ2-4	TRBV7-9	-	-	CASSSTASQVKNIQYF	TGTGCCAGCAGCTCAACAGCGTCTCAGGTCAAAAACATTCAGTACTTC
TRBJ2-1	TRBV10-3	-	-	CAIAGMLYNEQFF	TGTGCCATCGCGGGCATGCTATACAATGAGCAGTTCTTC
TRBJ1-5	TRBV19	-	-	CASSIDLSAEGNQPQHF	TGTGCCAGTAGTATAGATCTATCGGCAGAAGGGAATCAGCCCCAGCATTTT
TRBJ2-5	TRBV29-1	-	-	CSVDNLLQGFLRETQYF	TGCAGCGTTGATAACTTATTACAGGGATTCTTACGAGAGACCCAGTACTTC
TRBJ2-1	TRBV4-3	TRBD1	once	CASSQSAGGSNEQFF	TGCGCCAGCAGCCAATCCGCAGGGGGCTCGAATGAGCAGTTCTTC
TRBJ1-1	TRBV7-2	-	-	CASSMNTEAFF	TGTGCCAGCAGCATGAACACTGAAGCTTTCTTT
TRBJ2-7	TRBV6-5	-	-	CASSYSFKGSEQYF	TGTGCCAGCAGTTACTCGTTCAAGGGGTCCGAGCAGTACTTC
TRBJ2-7	TRBV7-2	-	-	CASSYGQRYEQYF	TGTGCCAGCAGCTACGGACAGCGCTACGAGCAGTACTTC
TRBJ2-2	TRBV10-1	-	-	CASSDTYANTGELFF	TGCGCCAGCAGTGACACTTACGCGAACACCGGGGAGCTGTTTTTT
TRBJ1-5	TRBV5-6	-	-	CASSLGRYSNQPQHF	TGTGCCAGCAGCTTGGGACGGTATAGCAATCAGCCCCAGCATTTT